What follows are 8 T cell receptor beta chains derived from one specimen sequenced in a study of molecular identifiers for immune sequencing clone quantification. TCRdb re-derived calls from the PCR reads in MiXCR, one entry per CDR3 protein. The repertoire holds 400,000 to 600,000 distinct CDR3 sequences, around 21% seen once, with about 0.84% in the top ten. What was sequenced was naive CD8+ T cells from blood, with Jurkat cell RNA spiked in. This sample's subset: FACS-sorted CD8+CD4-CCR7+CD45RA+ naive T cells. The receptors originated from a human donor in good health. Some libraries in this study had Jurkat cell RNA spiked in.

The chain carries TRBV4-3 and TRBJ2-7; possibly TRBD1 or TRBD2 for D (5 bases each). This CDR3 has 13 amino acids. Trimming cost V 1 base and J 7 bases, with 11 bases left between them. Germline-derived CDR1 and CDR2 are LGHNA and YSLEER. Here the CDR3 reads CASSQGGPGEQYF. CDR3 bases: TGCGCCAGCAGCCAAGGGGGACCGGGGGAGCAGTACTTC.

The sample holds many counts of this clonotype. The rearrangement links TRBV5-6 to TRBJ2-3, with 8 bases fitting TRBD2. J gave up 4 bases and V 4 bases, and 11 bases lay outside the gene matches. Germline CDR1 is SGHDT and CDR2 is YYEEEE. This CDR3 region has 16 residues. This chain's CDR3 is CASSPQTSVRADTQYF. CDR3 in DNA: TGTGCCAGCAGCCCACAGACTAGCGTGCGAGCAGATACGCAGTATTTT.

V and J are TRBV19 and TRBJ1-3; a possible D gene is TRBD1 (5 bases). CDR1 LNHDA and CDR2 SQIVND come from the germline V gene (reference sequence). Trimming took off 7 bases at V and 2 bases at J, with 12 bases between the two ends. CDR3 length: 14 amino acids. CDR3 region: CASTFGAAGNTIYF. The CDR3 nucleotides are TGTGCCAGTACTTTTGGGGCAGCTGGAAACACCATATATTTT.

This clonotype came up a few times. The chain employs TRBV20-1 and TRBJ2-7, with 9 bases lining up with TRBD2. The CDR3 consists of 15 residues. V shed 5 bases, J shed 1 base, and the junction held 9 bases outside the gene matches. Germline values: CDR1 DFQATT, CDR2 SNEGSKA (reference sequence). The DNA for the CDR3 is TGCAGTGCTTATTCTAGCGGGGACCCTTCCTACGAGCAGTACTTC. This gives the protein CSAYSSGDPSYEQYF.

This clonotype was seen repeatedly, ten times or more. The gene calls are TRBV4-2 and TRBJ2-3, with a possible D match to TRBD1 (5 bases). This CDR3 is 14 amino acids long. V lost 3 bases to trimming and J lost 4 bases, with 11 bases between them. Germline CDR1 reads LGHNA; CDR2 reads YNFKEQ. CDR3 nucleotides: TGTGCCAGCAGCCATCCCGACAGAGCAGATACGCAGTATTTT. Residues: CASSHPDRADTQYF.

At least ten counts were recorded for this clonotype. The junction and the germline gene differ at one end; a read error may be behind it. V and J are TRBV5-3 and TRBJ2-5, with a possible D match to TRBD2 (6 bases). TRBV5-3 is assigned to the ORF class and has an uncertain function. This CDR3 spans 15 amino acids. This CDR3 is CASSLVPGSQETQYF. The CDR3, as DNA: TGTGCCAGCAGCTTGGTTCCCGGGAGCCAAGAGACCCAGTACTTC.

This clonotype was detected ten times or more. V gene TRBV27 combines with J gene TRBJ2-7; the match to TRBD2 covers 10 bases. Germline V lookup: CDR1 MNHEY, CDR2 SMNVEV (reference sequence). Germline trimming cut 3 bases from V and 7 bases from J; bases unmatched to any gene: 6. The CDR3 spans 14 residues. CDR3 coding DNA: TGTGCCAGCAGTTTGCTAGCGGGAGCCCCGGAGCAGTACTTC. It is translated as CASSLLAGAPEQYF.

This chain connects TRBV5-5 to TRBJ1-1; TRBD1 is a possible D gene (5 bases). The CDR3 extends over 14 amino acids. V lost 2 bases and J 7 bases, leaving 15 bases between the germline ends. The V gene's germline CDR1 is SGHKS and CDR2 YYEKEE (reference sequence). CDR3: CASSLVGSGYEAFF. The DNA of the CDR3 is TGTGCCAGCAGCTTAGTTGGTTCAGGGTATGAAGCTTTCTTT.